Listed below are T cell receptor beta chains from one sample, sequenced in a study of blood T cell repertoires in COVID-19. Clones were read by immunoSEQ multiplex PCR, and TCRdb kept only the in-frame ones, dropping some. The sample shows roughly 230,000 clones, over 70% of them seen only once. The specimen was peripheral blood. Receptor source: a woman aged 80 or over with acute or convalescent COVID-19. CDR3s include the opening cysteine and the closing phenylalanine or tryptophan. Each record gives: V gene, J gene, clone size, D gene, CDR3 DNA, CDR3 protein. A D gene is named only where the DNA matches it firmly. Not every row has a clone size; where given, it reads once, few, many or a size class.

>TRBV7-9|TRBJ1-6|-|TRBD1
TGTGCCAGCAGCTTAGGACAGGGGAGTTCACCCCTCCACTTT
CASSLGQGSSPLHF
>TRBV5-6|TRBJ2-5|-|TRBD1
TGTGCCAGCAGCCCGCCGACAGGGCAGGGATACGAGACCCAGTACTTC
CASSPPTGQGYETQYF
>TRBV16|TRBJ1-5|once|TRBD1
TGTGCCAGCAGCCAAGGCTGGGGACAGAACAATCAGCCCCAGCATTTT
CASSQGWGQNNQPQHF
>TRBV27|TRBJ1-4|-|-
TGTGCCAGCAGTTTAAATCGCGTTAATGAAAAACTGTTTTTT
CASSLNRVNEKLFF
>TRBV2|TRBJ2-1|once|TRBD1
TGTGCCAGCAGTGTCGGACAGGGAGAGCAGTTCTTC
CASSVGQGEQFF
>TRBV14|TRBJ2-5|many|TRBD1
TGTGCCAGCAGCCCAGGGACAGGGAACGTCCAAGAGACCCAGTACTTC
CASSPGTGNVQETQYF
>TRBV19|TRBJ2-3|-|TRBD2
TGTGCCAGTAGTATCCCCTGGACTAGCGGATCGCTGGGTGTAACAGATACGCAGTATTTT
CASSIPWTSGSLGVTDTQYF
>TRBV25-1|TRBJ2-7|-|-
TGTGCCAGCAGACCCAGAGGGGGTACTCCCTACGAGCAGTACTTC
CASRPRGGTPYEQYF
>TRBV7-3|TRBJ2-3|-|-
TGTGCCAGCAGCTTAATGGGTGGCGGAAAGACAGATACGCAGTATTTT
CASSLMGGGKTDTQYF
>TRBV6-4|TRBJ1-5|once|-
TGTGCCAGCAGTGACTCCCCTGCGGGGAATCAGCCCCAGCATTTT
CASSDSPAGNQPQHF
>TRBV5-1|TRBJ2-7|-|TRBD1
TGCGCCAGCAGCTTGGCTGGGGACAGCGGCTCCTACGAGCAGTACTTC
CASSLAGDSGSYEQYF
>TRBV9|TRBJ1-1|few|-
TGTGCCAGCAGCGTTGAGGTTCTAGGGGGTGAAGCTTTCTTT
CASSVEVLGGEAFF
>TRBV7-2|TRBJ1-3|-|-
TGTGCCAGCAGGGAACCAGGAATCAGCTCTGGAAACACCATATATTTT
CASREPGISSGNTIYF
>TRBV7-2|TRBJ1-3|few|TRBD1
TGTGCCAGCAGCCCCAGAGCAGGGGGTGTTGCTGGAAACACCATATATTTT
CASSPRAGGVAGNTIYF
>TRBV25-1|TRBJ1-3|-|-
TGTGCCAGCAGTGCCAGGGGTCTGCGGAACACCATATATTTT
CASSARGLRNTIYF
>TRBV7-3|TRBJ2-1|-|-
TGTGCCAGCAGCCCTCTTAATTCTCACAATGAGCAGTTCTTC
CASSPLNSHNEQFF
>TRBV20-1|TRBJ1-5|-|TRBD1
TGCAGTGCTAGTACGGGACAGGTAGGTCAGCCCCAGCATTTT
CSASTGQVGQPQHF
>TRBV5-1|TRBJ2-3|-|-
TGCGCCAGCAGCTTGGCCGGTAGCGCGGGCACAGATACGCAGTATTTT
CASSLAGSAGTDTQYF
>TRBV7-2|TRBJ2-5|-|-
TGTGCCAGCAGCTTAGCTAGTGGTGGAGGAGGAGAGACCCAGTACTTC
CASSLASGGGGETQYF
>TRBV29-1|TRBJ2-7|-|TRBD2
TGCAGCGTTGCATCTAGCGGGAGAAACTACGAGCAGTACTTC
CSVASSGRNYEQYF
>TRBV11-2|TRBJ2-1|-|TRBD2
TGTGCCAGCAGCTCTCTAGCGGGGGGGCGGAATGAGCAGTTCTTC
CASSSLAGGRNEQFF
>TRBV14|TRBJ2-3|-|-
TGTGCCAGCAGCCGGTCTTGGCAAGATACGCAGTATTTT
CASSRSWQDTQYF
>TRBV19|TRBJ1-5|-|-
TGTGCCAGTAGTATATCGGGGACTCCCCGCAATCAGCCCCAGCATTTT
CASSISGTPRNQPQHF
>TRBV20-1|TRBJ2-5|-|-
TGCAGTGCTAGTGGGGACACAAGAATGATCCAAGAGACCCAGTACTTC
CSASGDTRMIQETQYF
>TRBV4-2|TRBJ2-7|-|TRBD2
TGTGCCAGCAGCCAGGGACCTAGCGGGAGTAGCGACGAGCAGTACTTC
CASSQGPSGSSDEQYF
>TRBV20-1|TRBJ2-3|-|-
TGCAGTGCTAGTCCTGGTCGGGATGGCACAGATACGCAGTATTTT
CSASPGRDGTDTQYF
>TRBV19|TRBJ1-1|-|-
TGTGCCAGTAGTATCGTAAGGCAGCGAGCTGAAGCTTTCTTT
CASSIVRQRAEAFF
>TRBV2|TRBJ2-7|-|-
TGTGCCAGCAGTCCCGAGACAGGAACCTACGAGCAGTACTTC
CASSPETGTYEQYF
>TRBV3-1/TRBV3-2|TRBJ1-6|-|-
TGTGCCAGCAGCCAACTTAGCAGGGATTCACCCCTCCACTTT
CASSQLSRDSPLHF
>TRBV2|TRBJ2-4|-|-
TGTGCCAGCAGTGAAGGAGGACAGCCCAAAAACATTCAGTACTTC
CASSEGGQPKNIQYF
>TRBV5-1|TRBJ1-3|-|-
TGCGCCAGCAGCAGCTTGGCAGGGCCCCACTCTGGAAACACCATATATTTT
CASSSLAGPHSGNTIYF
>TRBV6-2/TRBV6-3|TRBJ2-1|once|TRBD2
TGTGCCAGCAGTTACTCGGGGACTAGCGGGTCACCATGGGGGAATGAGCAGTTCTTC
CASSYSGTSGSPWGNEQFF
>TRBV3-1/TRBV3-2|TRBJ1-6|-|TRBD1
TGTGCCAGCAGCCAAGTTGGGACAGGAGATTCACCCCTCCACTTT
CASSQVGTGDSPLHF
>TRBV7-8|TRBJ1-3|once|-
TGTGCCAGCAGCTTAGCCCTAGGTTTGGGTCCTCAAAACACCATATATTTT
CASSLALGLGPQNTIYF
>TRBV7-3|TRBJ2-7|-|TRBD2
TGTGCCAGCAGCTTACTCGGCGGGAGCGGGTACGAGCAGTACTTC
CASSLLGGSGYEQYF
>TRBV10-3|TRBJ2-2|few|-
TGTGCCATCAGTGTGTTTGGGCCTAACACCGGGGAGCTGTTTTTT
CAISVFGPNTGELFF
>TRBV25-1|TRBJ1-4|-|-
TGTGCCAGTCCGGACCAAGGGGGTAGAGATGAAAAACTGTTTTTT
CASPDQGGRDEKLFF
>TRBV9|TRBJ2-5|-|TRBD2
TGTGCCAGCAGCGTAGCCGCGGGACTAGCGGGAGAAGAGACCCAGTACTTC
CASSVAAGLAGEETQYF
>TRBV7-2|TRBJ1-2|-|-
TGTGCCAGCAGCTTAGGGCCCGGGGGGGCGCGGGGCTACACCTTC
CASSLGPGGARGYTF
>TRBV15|TRBJ2-3|-|TRBD1
TGTGCCACCAGCACAAGTCGAATCCAGACAGGGTTACGCACAGATACGCAGTATTTT
CATSTSRIQTGLRTDTQYF
>TRBV28|TRBJ2-1|-|TRBD2
TGTGCCAGCAGTTTAGGAGGACTAGCAGGCGATGAGCAGTTCTTC
CASSLGGLAGDEQFF
>TRBV10-3|TRBJ1-1|-|TRBD1
TGTGCCACCCAACGACAGGGGGCGGACACTGAAGCTTTCTTT
CATQRQGADTEAFF
>TRBV7-6|TRBJ2-1|-|TRBD1
TGTGCCAGCAGCCTTTGGGACAGAACCTACAATGAGCAGTTCTTC
CASSLWDRTYNEQFF
>TRBV19|TRBJ1-4|-|-
TGTGCCAGTAGTGCCCCGGGACTAGCTGTTGAAAAACTGTTTTTT
CASSAPGLAVEKLFF
>TRBV3-1/TRBV3-2|TRBJ1-2|-|TRBD1
TGTGCCAGCAGCCAAGATGGGACAGTCTCTGGCTACACCTTC
CASSQDGTVSGYTF
>TRBV28|TRBJ2-7|-|-
TGTGCCAGCAGCCTAGCCTACGAGCAGTACTTC
CASSLAYEQYF
>TRBV25-1|TRBJ2-5|many|TRBD1
TGTGCCAGCAGCTCACAGGGGCAAGAGACCCAGTACTTC
CASSSQGQETQYF
>TRBV6-1|TRBJ1-6|-|TRBD1
TGTGCCAGCAGTGAAGTTTGGGGACAGGGGAATTCACCCCTCCACTTT
CASSEVWGQGNSPLHF
>TRBV27|TRBJ1-1|-|-
TGTGCCAGCAAGCTAGAACGGAACCTGAACACTGAAGCTTTCTTT
CASKLERNLNTEAFF
>TRBV3-1/TRBV3-2|TRBJ2-1|-|TRBD1
TGTGCCAGCAGCCAGTCGACAGGGGGTTATAATGAGCAGTTCTTC
CASSQSTGGYNEQFF
>TRBV10-3|TRBJ1-2|-|TRBD1
TGTGCCATCAGTGAGACAGGGGGCGAGTATGGCTACACCTTC
CAISETGGEYGYTF
>TRBV14|TRBJ2-1|-|-
TGTGCCAGCAGCCGCGGGAACGCCAATGAGCAGTTCTTC
CASSRGNANEQFF
>TRBV5-1|TRBJ2-5|-|-
TGCGCCAGCAGCCGCCTGGGGGGCCAAGAGACCCAGTACTTC
CASSRLGGQETQYF
>TRBV9|TRBJ1-6|-|-
TGTGCCAGCAGCGTTGAGCCTAGGTCACCCCTCCACTTT
CASSVEPRSPLHF
>TRBV5-1|TRBJ2-3|-|TRBD2
TGCGCCAGCAGCTTGGCGGGGGGAGGCACAGATACGCAGTATTTT
CASSLAGGGTDTQYF
>TRBV5-1|TRBJ2-7|-|TRBD1
TGCGCCAGCAGCTCAGCCGGGACAGGGGATTACGAGCAGTACTTC
CASSSAGTGDYEQYF
>TRBV27|TRBJ2-7|-|-
TGTGCCAGCAGTTTGACGTGGAGGCCCCAGAGTTATTACGAGCAGTACTTC
CASSLTWRPQSYYEQYF
>TRBV2|TRBJ1-4|few|-
TGTGCCAGCAGTGCCGTGCGTGAGGGAGAAAAACTGTTTTTT
CASSAVREGEKLFF